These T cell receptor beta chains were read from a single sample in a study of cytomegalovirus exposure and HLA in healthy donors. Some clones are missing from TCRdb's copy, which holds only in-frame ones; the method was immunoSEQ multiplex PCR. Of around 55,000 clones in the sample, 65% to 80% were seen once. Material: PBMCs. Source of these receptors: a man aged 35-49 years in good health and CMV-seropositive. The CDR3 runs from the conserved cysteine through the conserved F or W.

CAISPRGGGGNQPQHF,TRBV10-3,TRBJ1-5
CASSLAAGDGYTF,TRBV5-4,TRBJ1-2
CASSFASGVSDTQYF,TRBV5-1,TRBJ2-3
CASRPSGFATNEKLFF,TRBV14,TRBJ1-4
CASRLGPGFGSYGYTF,TRBV2,TRBJ1-2
CASDRVRSYNSPLHF,TRBV6-1,TRBJ1-6
CASSLTGQRYEQYF,TRBV5-1,TRBJ2-7
CASSLRGGPGITDTQYF,TRBV4-1,TRBJ2-3
CASSLRLAGETQYF,TRBV27,TRBJ2-5
CASSIQAGAEQFF,TRBV19,TRBJ2-1
CASSQGQGAPYEQYF,TRBV4-2,TRBJ2-7